This is a list of T cell receptor beta chains from one sample in a study of shared clonotypes between healthy human individuals. Data came from immunoSEQ multiplex PCR; TCRdb stores just in-frame clones and leaves some out. The sample lists approximately 700,000 clones, approximately 73% seen once, with 1.5% to 2% in the top ten. Sequencing was done on a sample of memory CD4+ T cells sorted from blood. These receptors all come from a woman under 40 in good health. Both conserved end residues are part of each CDR3. D genes are given only for firm matches. The listing skips clone size in some rows; elsewhere it reads once, few, many or a size class.

v_gene	abundance	d_gene	j_gene	CDR3nt	CDR3aa
TRBV6-1	few	NA	TRBJ1-2	TGTGCCAGCGGACGGATCTATGGCTACACCTTC	CASGRIYGYTF
TRBV5-1	NA	NA	TRBJ2-3	TGCGCCAGCAGTTATTCTATGGATACGCAGTATTTT	CASSYSMDTQYF
TRBV4-1	NA	NA	TRBJ1-4	TGCGCCAGCAGCCCCCCCGGCCTGGGCAATGAAAAACTGTTTTTT	CASSPPGLGNEKLFF
TRBV2	NA	NA	TRBJ2-7	TGTGCCAGCAGTGAGATGGAGCGGAAATTACGGGAGCAGTACTTC	CASSEMERKLREQYF
TRBV29-1	NA	NA	TRBJ1-1	TGCAGCGTTGCTGTCACAAACACTGAAGCTTTCTTT	CSVAVTNTEAFF
TRBV2	NA	NA	TRBJ1-1	TGTGCCAGCAGTGAAGGGGGAGGAACTGAAGCTTTCTTT	CASSEGGGTEAFF
TRBV7-6	many	NA	TRBJ2-5	TGTGCCAGCGGAGCATATGGATTACCTCCCACCCAGTACTTC	CASGAYGLPPTQYF
TRBV29-1	NA	TRBD1	TRBJ1-4	TGCAGCGTGGGACAGGGGGAATCTAATGAAAAACTGTTTTTT	CSVGQGESNEKLFF
TRBV28	NA	NA	TRBJ1-5	TGTGCCAGCAGTCTACAGGGTGAAGTCCAGCCCCAGCATTTT	CASSLQGEVQPQHF
TRBV7-7	NA	NA	TRBJ2-1	TGTGCCAGCAGCCGACTTGGGGTCTACAATGAGCAGTTCTTC	CASSRLGVYNEQFF
TRBV7-8	NA	NA	TRBJ2-5	TGTGCCAGCAGCGGCAGGGTCCTGCGGGAGACCCAGTACTTC	CASSGRVLRETQYF
TRBV7-9	NA	NA	TRBJ1-2	TGTGCCAGCAGCCGGACGTCCGGCTACACCTTC	CASSRTSGYTF
TRBV19	NA	NA	TRBJ1-1	TGTGCCAGTAGTAACATCGGCTTAGGGACTGAAGCTTTCTTT	CASSNIGLGTEAFF